One and the same sample provided the 21 T cell receptor beta chains below, sequenced in a study of human T cells and chemical hapten exposure. The sample's time point: patch test 1, 2 weeks after DPC sensitization. The treatment here: therapeutic diphenylcyclopropenone sensitization with weekly scalp DPC. MiXCR was run by TCRdb on the RACE reads, yielding one entry per CDR3 protein. The sample yields 150,000 to 200,000 distinct CDR3 sequences, roughly 15% seen once. The sample consisted of whole blood, taken in connection with sensitization to the hapten diphenylcyclopropenone (DPC). These receptor sequences come from a woman between 25 and 40 years old with alopecia areata. Some clones in this sample may be carry-over from other donors' samples.

In this sample, this clonotype turned up a few times. The V gene is TRBV6-5, the J gene TRBJ1-2; weak D call: TRBD1 (5 bases). Trimming left V 4 bases short and J 0 bases short, with 9 bases between. The V gene's germline CDR1 is MNHEY and CDR2 SVGAGI. The CDR3 has 14 residues. The CDR3: CASSSGGSNYGYTF. The CDR3 DNA reads as TGTGCCAGCAGTTCGGGGGGATCTAACTATGGCTACACCTTC.

V is TRBV11-3 and J is TRBJ2-2; D is perhaps TRBD1 (6 bases). V was cut by 5 bases and J by 3 bases, with 16 bases left in between. The germline CDR1 and CDR2 sequences are SGHNT and YENEEA. The CDR3 has 16 residues. The CDR3 coding sequence is TGTGCCAGCAGCCGAGCAGGGGAGAGGGACACCGGGGAGCTGTTTTTT. It yields the protein CASSRAGERDTGELFF.

The rearrangement joins TRBV20-1 to TRBJ2-7; 10 nucleotides match TRBD1. CDR3 length equals 13 residues. From germline, CDR1 is DFQATT and CDR2 SNEGSKA (reference sequence). V lost 3 bases, J lost 4 bases, and 3 bases stayed unmatched. CDR3 region: CSARGQGSYEQYF. CDR3 DNA sequence: TGCAGTGCTAGGGGACAGGGGTCGTACGAGCAGTACTTC.

This clonotype has more than one count but fewer than ten. This rearrangement joins TRBV7-2 to TRBJ1-5; 7 bases are a match to TRBD1. Germline V gene data show CDR1 as SGHTA and CDR2 as FQGNSA. The CDR3 runs to 15 residues. Losses at the gene ends were 7 bases for V and 9 bases for J; bases not matched to a gene: 15. CDR3 in DNA: TGTGCCAGCACCCAGGGGGACGGACCATGGGGGCCCCAGCATTTT. As protein: CASTQGDGPWGPQHF.

This rearrangement joins TRBV6-6 to TRBJ2-7, with D possibly matching TRBD1 (5 bases). There are 15 residues in the CDR3. Germline V gives CDR1 MNHNY, CDR2 SVGAGI (reference sequence). Trimming cost V 5 bases and J 4 bases, with 18 bases left between them. The CDR3 DNA reads TGTGCCAGCAGTCCAGAAACAGGCCCCAGGTACGAGCAGTACTTC. Translating it yields CASSPETGPRYEQYF.

This chain links TRBV9 with TRBJ2-1; 9 nucleotides agree with TRBD2. With V trimmed by 0 bases and J by 6 bases, 13 bases remained unmatched. Germline V gene data show CDR1 as SGDLS and CDR2 as YYNGEE. The CDR3 has 18 amino acids. CDR3: CASSVDPSSGNNPNEQFF. CDR3 coding DNA: TGTGCCAGCAGCGTAGATCCCTCTAGCGGGAACAACCCCAATGAGCAGTTCTTC.

V gene TRBV9 combines with J gene TRBJ2-5; 11 bases are a match to TRBD2. V lost 0 bases, J lost 1 base, and 14 bases stayed unmatched. CDR1 is SGDLS and CDR2 is YYNGEE in the germline V gene. The length of the CDR3 is 20 residues. CDR3: CASSVAPRASGGTTQETQYF. CDR3 coding DNA: TGTGCCAGCAGCGTAGCCCCCCGGGCTAGCGGGGGGACTACCCAAGAGACCCAGTACTTC.

A few counts support this clonotype. The chain joins TRBV27 to TRBJ1-1; 7 bases are shared with TRBD1. The CDR3 runs to 18 residues. The ends lost 2 bases at V and 5 bases at J; junction bases unmatched: 17. The germline V gene encodes CDR1 MNHEY and CDR2 SMNVEV (reference sequence). The CDR3 DNA sequence: TGTGCCAGCAGTTTACGGATGGTGGAGGGGGCGTATGGAACTGAAGCTTTCTTT. It yields the protein CASSLRMVEGAYGTEAFF.

V usage is TRBV18 and J usage is TRBJ1-5; possibly TRBD1 for D (5 bases). The germline V and J ends were trimmed by 0 bases and 1 base, with 10 bases remaining between them. This CDR3 has 16 residues. Germline-derived CDR1 and CDR2 are KGHSH and LQKENI. CDR3 nucleotide sequence: TGTGCCAGCTCACCACCGGGGGAAAGAAGCAATCAGCCCCAGCATTTT. It is translated as CASSPPGERSNQPQHF.

This clonotype was picked up many times. As DNA, the CDR3 is TGTGCCAGCAGCTTACTCTCCTATAATTCACCCCTCCACTTT. Protein product: CASSLLSYNSPLHF. The chain carries TRBV7-2 and TRBJ1-6, with unresolved D. This CDR3 region has 14 residues. Trimming left V 2 bases short and J 0 bases short, with 2 bases between. CDR1 is SGHTA, CDR2 FQGNSA, per germline. The full variable domain, its missing parts supplied by reference TRBV7-2 and TRBJ1-6, is GAGVSQSPSNKVTEKGKDVELRCDPISGHTALYWYRQSLGQGLEFLIYFQGNSAPDKSGLPSDRFSAERTGGSVSTLTIQRTQQEDSAVYLCASSLLSYNSPLHFGNGTRLTVT.

This clonotype occurred a few times. The genes are TRBV3-1 and TRBJ2-7; D gene ambiguous. The V end was cut by 0 bases, the J end by 5 bases, with 17 bases between. This CDR3 comprises 16 residues. In germline, CDR1 is LGHDT, CDR2 YNNKEL (reference sequence). CDR3 DNA: TGTGCCAGCAGCCAAGATCAGTGGGGTCCAGGAGACGAGCAGTACTTC. The encoded protein is CASSQDQWGPGDEQYF.

This clonotype appeared once. The V and J genes are TRBV28 and TRBJ2-7, with 7 positions matching TRBD2. Germline V gene lookup returns CDR1 MDHEN and CDR2 SYDVKM. The CDR3 contains 15 residues. J gave up 4 bases and V 5 bases, and 11 bases lay outside the gene matches. In nucleotides, the CDR3 is TGTGCCAGCAGTGCGACCCGGGGTAGCGGGTACGAGCAGTACTTC. It translates to CASSATRGSGYEQYF.

There are a few counts of this clonotype. The chain recombines TRBV5-1 with TRBJ2-7; 10 nucleotides line up with TRBD1. The germline gives CDR1 SGHRS, CDR2 YFSETQ. The V segment lost 3 bases and the J segment 5 bases; nucleotides outside the gene matches: 5. This CDR3 contains 14 residues. CDR3 residues: CASSSRDRGHEQYF. As DNA, the CDR3 is TGCGCCAGCAGCTCGCGGGACAGGGGCCACGAGCAGTACTTC.

The chain combines TRBV7-8 with TRBJ1-1; D unclear. The CDR3 runs 16 residues. Trimming removed 4 bases from V and 7 bases from J, with 22 bases in between. Germline CDR1 and CDR2: SGHVS and FQNEAQ. CDR3 sequence: CASSSRANTLRGEAFF. The CDR3 nucleotides read TGTGCCAGCAGCTCCCGGGCAAACACCCTTCGGGGTGAAGCTTTCTTT.

This clonotype was counted a few times. The chain is built from TRBV4-2 and TRBJ2-2, with TRBD1 matching over 9 bases. The germline gives CDR1 LGHNA, CDR2 YNFKEQ. The length of the CDR3 is 16 residues. The ends lost 1 base at V and 5 bases at J; junction bases unmatched: 5. In DNA, the CDR3 is TGTGCCAGCAGCCAAGTAGTGGGACAGGGAACCGGGGAGCTGTTTTTT. It encodes CASSQVVGQGTGELFF.

CDR3 in DNA: TGTGCCAGCAGTGGGCCGATCACAGATACGCAGTATTTT. Translated, it gives CASSGPITDTQYF. The chain has TRBV28 and TRBJ2-3; D is uncertain. V was pared by 5 bases and J by 2 bases, with 8 bases between. In germline, CDR1 is MDHEN, CDR2 SYDVKM. There are 13 residues in the CDR3.

Ten or more counts support this clonotype. The rearrangement joins TRBV18 to TRBJ2-7; D not certain. V was clipped by 5 bases and J by 2 bases, with 7 bases between them. In germline, CDR1 is KGHSH, CDR2 LQKENI. This CDR3 comprises 12 residues. The CDR3 DNA sequence: TGTGCCAGCTCAAGTACCCCCTACGAGCAGTACTTC. Translation gives CASSSTPYEQYF.

The chain uses TRBV11-2 and TRBJ1-1; no clear D. Germline V CDR1 and CDR2: SGHAT, FQNNGV. CDR3 length: 15 amino acids. Trimming stripped 1 base from V and 2 bases from J, with 11 bases between. The CDR3 sequence is CASSLGGVGNTEAFF. In DNA, the CDR3 is TGTGCCAGCAGCTTAGGTGGGGTTGGAAACACTGAAGCTTTCTTT.

This clonotype was detected a few times. CDR3 DNA: TGTGCCAGCTCGGTTAAAGAGACCCAGTACTTC. It translates to CASSVKETQYF. The chain joins TRBV18 to TRBJ2-5, with unresolved D. Per the germline V gene, CDR1 is KGHSH and CDR2 is LQKENI. V was shortened by 6 bases and J by 3 bases, with 5 bases between the two germline ends. This CDR3 contains 11 residues.

The genes are TRBV4-2 and TRBJ1-1; D uncertain. This CDR3 comprises 16 residues. Looked up from germline, CDR1 is LGHNA and CDR2 is YNFKEQ. V gave up 0 bases and J gave up 0 bases, with 11 bases separating them. This chain's CDR3 is CASSQDHGRLNTEAFF. Written as DNA, the CDR3 is TGTGCCAGCAGCCAAGATCATGGCAGACTGAACACTGAAGCTTTCTTT.

About this clonotype itself: One end of the junction varies from germline; a read error may be responsible. This chain joins TRBV30 and TRBJ2-7; possibly TRBD2 for D (5 bases). Germline CDR1 GTSNPN, CDR2 SVGIG (reference sequence). The CDR3 is made up of 13 amino acids. CDR3 DNA: TGTGCCGGGAGATTCTCCAACTCCTACGAGCAGTACTTC. Its translation: CAGRFSNSYEQYF.